Listed here are 27 T cell receptor beta chains from one sample, sequenced in a study of identical twins. Each CDR3 protein gets one entry after TCRdb re-called the 5' RACE reads with MiXCR. The sample shows 550,000 to 800,000 distinct CDR3 sequences, about 7% of them seen only once. The data were also submitted as part of a second study, on yellow fever vaccine responses in identical twins.

The source material was PBMCs. The source is a young woman in good health.

At least ten counts were recorded for this clonotype. The chain employs TRBV4-2 and TRBJ2-1, with 9 positions matching TRBD2. Germline lookup yields CDR1 LGHNA and CDR2 YNFKEQ. The ends lost 4 bases at V and 0 bases at J; junction bases unmatched: 10. This CDR3 is built from 18 residues. DNA for the CDR3: TGTGCCAGCAGCCGACGGGGACTAGCTGAAAGCTCCTACAATGAGCAGTTCTTC. Protein sequence: CASSRRGLAESSYNEQFF.

This clonotype came up many times. The chain recombines TRBV4-1 with TRBJ2-2, with a possible D match to TRBD2 (6 bases). This CDR3 has 16 amino acids. Between the trimmed V and J ends, which lost 0 bases and 1 base, there was a span of 9 bases. CDR1 is MGHRA and CDR2 is YSYEKL in the germline V gene. The CDR3 nucleotides read TGCGCCAGCAGCCAAGAACCGGGAGTGAACACCGGGGAGCTGTTTTTT. This sequence encodes CASSQEPGVNTGELFF.

This clonotype was recorded many times. The chain links TRBV10-3 to TRBJ2-1, with TRBD2 matching 9 bases. V lost 4 bases and J lost 9; bases outside the gene matches: 4. This CDR3 region has 13 residues. Germline-derived CDR1 and CDR2 are ENHRY and SYGVKD. The DNA for the CDR3 is TGTGCCATCAGTGGTTTAGCGGGAGCTGAGCAGTTCTTC. It yields the protein CAISGLAGAEQFF.

This clonotype has only a few counts. V usage is TRBV7-9 and J usage is TRBJ2-7, with 12 nucleotides matching TRBD2. After removal of 5 bases from V and 1 base from J, the junction contained 9 bases not matched to a gene. Germline values: CDR1 SEHNR, CDR2 FQNEAQ (reference sequence). This CDR3 region has 17 residues. The chain's CDR3 is CASSPIRTSGISYEQYF. CDR3 in DNA: TGTGCCAGCAGCCCTATTCGGACTAGCGGGATTTCCTACGAGCAGTACTTC.

This sequence joins TRBV20-1 and TRBJ2-1; D not certain. The CDR3 spans 12 residues. V was clipped by 4 bases and J by 3 bases, with 7 bases between them. Germline-derived CDR1 and CDR2 are DFQATT and SNEGSKA (reference sequence). CDR3 amino acids: CSAIKNYNEQFF. CDR3 bases: TGCAGTGCTATAAAAAACTACAATGAGCAGTTCTTC.

This clonotype showed up many times. CDR3 sequence: CASSLRGSNYGYTF. Written as DNA, the CDR3 is TGCGCCAGCAGCTTGAGGGGATCGAACTATGGCTACACCTTC. The chain carries TRBV5-1 and TRBJ1-2, with a weak D call TRBD1 (5 bases). The length of the CDR3 is 14 residues. The ends were cut back, 1 base at V and 2 bases at J, with 9 bases in the middle. Looked up from germline, CDR1 is SGHRS and CDR2 is YFSETQ.

This clonotype was seen many times. The V and J genes are TRBV7-8 and TRBJ2-2, with a possible D match to TRBD2 (6 bases). There are 16 residues in the CDR3. The V gene lost 2 bases and the J gene lost 0 bases, with 10 bases spanning the gap. CDR1 is SGHVS and CDR2 is FQNEAQ in the germline V gene. The CDR3 nucleotides are TGTGCCAGCAGCTTAAAAACTAGCCCGAACACCGGGGAGCTGTTTTTT. Amino acids: CASSLKTSPNTGELFF.

The genes are TRBV19 and TRBJ2-1; D is undetermined. The CDR3 is 13 residues long. The germline V gene has CDR1 LNHDA and CDR2 SQIVND (reference sequence). Trimming took off 7 bases at V and 7 bases at J, with 14 bases between the two ends. The CDR3 sequence: CASIPPLGNEQFF. CDR3 sequence (DNA): TGTGCCAGTATCCCCCCGTTGGGAAATGAGCAGTTCTTC.

This clonotype has at least ten counts. The J gene is TRBJ2-7, the V gene TRBV5-6; D might be TRBD1 (6 bases). Germline V lookup: CDR1 SGHDT, CDR2 YYEEEE. V was cut by 4 bases and J by 0 bases, with 14 bases left in between. This CDR3 is 15 amino acids long. The chain's CDR3 is CASSTSRGHSYEQYV. DNA for the CDR3: TGTGCCAGCAGCACTTCCCGGGGACACTCCTACGAGCAGTACGTC.

The chain recombines TRBV6-5 with TRBJ2-1, with D unresolved. The CDR3 consists of 16 residues. Germline V gene lookup returns CDR1 MNHEY and CDR2 SVGAGI. V was clipped by 0 bases and J by 6 bases, with 15 bases between them. CDR3 sequence reads: CASSYSSGVESNEQFF. The CDR3 bases are TGTGCCAGCAGTTACTCTTCAGGCGTAGAGAGCAATGAGCAGTTCTTC.

This chain links TRBV9 with TRBJ2-3; 8 bases match TRBD2. The CDR3 contains 16 residues. Germline CDR1 is SGDLS and CDR2 is YYNGEE. The V segment lost 6 bases and the J segment 4 bases; nucleotides outside the gene matches: 13. The CDR3, as DNA: TGTGCCAGCACCCCCCGCCCAGCGGGAGTCTCAGATACGCAGTATTTT. This encodes CASTPRPAGVSDTQYF.

This clonotype was counted a few times. V usage is TRBV4-1 and J usage is TRBJ1-1; TRBD1 matches at 9 bases. From germline, CDR1 is MGHRA and CDR2 YSYEKL. The CDR3 runs 15 residues. Trimming at V came to 3 bases and at J to 5 bases, leaving 7 bases not matched to a gene. CDR3 in amino acids: CASSHPQGAPTEAFF. For the CDR3, the DNA is TGCGCCAGCAGCCACCCACAGGGGGCGCCGACTGAAGCTTTCTTT.

This clonotype was seen only a few times. The chain uses TRBV12-3 or TRBV12-4 and TRBJ1-1; the D gene is possibly TRBD1 (5 bases). The CDR3 runs 16 residues. The germline V and J ends were trimmed by 0 bases and 1 base, with 12 bases remaining between them. CDR3 coding DNA: TGTGCCAGCAGTTTAGCGTTTGGGGGGAAGAACACTGAAGCTTTCTTT. Translated: CASSLAFGGKNTEAFF.

This clonotype was seen a handful of times. The rearrangement links TRBV7-8 to TRBJ2-7; the D is unclear. The V end was cut by 3 bases, the J end by 3 bases, with 24 bases between. Germline V lookup: CDR1 SGHVS, CDR2 FQNEAQ. The CDR3 length is 18 residues. CDR3 in amino acids: CASSLNQIGSGNIYEQYF. In nucleotides, the CDR3 is TGTGCCAGCAGCTTGAACCAGATAGGGTCGGGCAATATCTACGAGCAGTACTTC.

This clonotype was picked up many times. The rearrangement joins TRBV5-1 to TRBJ1-6; D perhaps matches TRBD1 (6 bases). Germline V gene data show CDR1 as SGHRS and CDR2 as YFSETQ. CDR3 length: 15 residues. Trimming removed 5 bases at V and 7 bases at J, with 16 bases between. CDR3 sequence: CASRVNRELNSPLHF. The CDR3 DNA reads TGCGCCAGCAGGGTGAACAGGGAATTGAATTCACCCCTCCACTTT.

This clonotype has a count of ten or more. V usage is TRBV12-3 or TRBV12-4 and J usage is TRBJ2-1; D remains unclear. Trimming took off 1 base at V and 2 bases at J, with 12 bases between the two ends. The CDR3 is made up of 16 amino acids. CDR3 loop: CASSLGGSGTYNEQFF. The CDR3 coding sequence is TGTGCCAGCAGTTTAGGGGGTAGTGGGACCTACAATGAGCAGTTCTTC.

The chain carries TRBV19 and TRBJ2-2, with 7 nucleotides matching TRBD2. Germline CDR1 is LNHDA and CDR2 is SQIVND (reference sequence). Unmatched junction bases numbered 15, after V lost 4 bases and J lost 7 bases. The CDR3 runs 17 residues. CDR3: CASSNYGIQREVGELFF. DNA of the CDR3: TGTGCCAGTAGTAATTACGGGATCCAGCGGGAAGTCGGGGAGCTGTTTTTT.

The chain employs TRBV9 and TRBJ1-4, with D uncertain. Per the germline V gene, CDR1 is SGDLS and CDR2 is YYNGEE. V gave up 4 bases and J gave up 8 bases, with 15 bases separating them. This CDR3 spans 14 amino acids. Here the CDR3 DNA reads TGTGCCAGCAGCAAGGCGGAGGGAAGGGAAAAACTGTTTTTT. This gives the protein CASSKAEGREKLFF.

The chain recombines TRBV20-1 with TRBJ1-3, with D hard to call. The CDR3 is 14 amino acids. Deletions cut 1 base from V and 4 bases from J, with 11 bases between. CDR1 is DFQATT and CDR2 is SNEGSKA in the germline V gene (reference sequence). The CDR3 bases are TGCAGTGCTAGAGGGTTACTGTCGGGAAACACCATATATTTT. It encodes CSARGLLSGNTIYF.

This clonotype has a handful of counts. The rearrangement joins TRBV27 to TRBJ1-5; unclear D gene. Trimming left V 4 bases short and J 7 bases short, with 14 bases between. The CDR3 loop spans 14 amino acids. CDR1 MNHEY and CDR2 SMNVEV come from the germline V gene (reference sequence). CDR3 region: CASSSDRARQPQHF. In DNA, the CDR3 is TGTGCCAGCAGTTCGGACCGGGCGCGGCAGCCCCAGCATTTT.

This chain joins TRBV20-1 and TRBJ2-7, with D maybe TRBD2 (6 bases). The CDR3 has 14 amino acids. V was cut by 5 bases and J by 3 bases, with 17 bases left in between. CDR1 is DFQATT, CDR2 SNEGSKA, per germline (reference sequence). CDR3: CSALLGTGNYEQYF. CDR3 coding DNA: TGCAGTGCTCTTCTCGGGACTGGCAACTACGAGCAGTACTTC.

The chain couples TRBV6-5 to TRBJ2-6; possibly TRBD1 for D (5 bases). Trimming shortened V by 1 base and J by 2 bases, and 9 bases separated the two germline ends. Germline V gene lookup returns CDR1 MNHEY and CDR2 SVGAGI. This CDR3 comprises 16 residues. Here the CDR3 reads CASSYWVTAGANVLTF. As DNA, the CDR3 is TGTGCCAGCAGTTACTGGGTGACAGCTGGGGCCAACGTCCTGACTTTC.

This clonotype showed up many times. V is TRBV24-1 and J is TRBJ2-2; D remains ambiguous. CDR3 length equals 14 residues. With 6 bases removed from V and 5 bases from J, the gap between germline ends came to 12 bases. The V gene's germline CDR1 is KGHDR and CDR2 SFDVKD. CDR3 sequence: CATSSRKTTGELFF. The CDR3 DNA sequence: TGTGCCACCAGTAGCCGAAAGACTACCGGGGAGCTGTTTTTT.

This rearrangement joins TRBV6-1 to TRBJ2-2; TRBD2 aligns across 8 bases. Germline V CDR1 and CDR2: MNHNS, SASEGT. Germline trimming cut 3 bases from V and 0 bases from J; bases unmatched to any gene: 0. The CDR3 length is 15 residues. CDR3 coding DNA: TGTGCCAGCAGTGACGGGAGGGCGAACACCGGGGAGCTGTTTTTT. Amino acid sequence: CASSDGRANTGELFF.

This clonotype was detected a few times. The chain joins TRBV12-3 or TRBV12-4 to TRBJ2-2; 9 bases fit TRBD2. J gave up 5 bases and V 6 bases, and 7 bases lay outside the gene matches. This CDR3 spans 15 amino acids. The CDR3: CASRKTSGSTGELFF. CDR3 nucleotides: TGTGCCAGCAGGAAGACTAGCGGTTCAACCGGGGAGCTGTTTTTT.

The sample holds a few counts of this clonotype. The chain uses TRBV6-1 and TRBJ2-5, with 10 positions matching TRBD1. Germline V CDR1 and CDR2: MNHNS, SASEGT. The V segment lost 4 bases and the J segment 4 bases; nucleotides outside the gene matches: 15. This CDR3 comprises 18 residues. CDR3 sequence reads: CASSVGTGAVRTVETQYF. The CDR3 DNA reads as TGTGCCAGCAGTGTTGGGACAGGGGCCGTAAGGACCGTAGAGACCCAGTACTTC.

This clonotype was seen ten or more times. The chain couples TRBV9 to TRBJ2-2; D is undetermined. Germline V gene lookup returns CDR1 SGDLS and CDR2 YYNGEE. Trimming removed 2 bases from V and 7 bases from J, with 18 bases in between. The CDR3 has 16 amino acids. The CDR3 region has the DNA TGTGCCAGCAGCGTCAGACAAAATAGGGCACTCGGGGAGCTGTTTTTT. Encoded protein: CASSVRQNRALGELFF.